Shown below are 20 T cell receptor beta chains from a single sample sequenced in a study of Ad26.COV2.S vaccination and SARS-CoV-2 variants. The method was immunoSEQ multiplex PCR; TCRdb's version includes in-frame clones alone and lacks a portion of them. The sample has around 450,000 clones, 75% to 90% seen once; the top ten hold 2% to 3%. Treatment given: around 19 received Ad26.COV2.S at low or high dose, single or two shots; roughly 5 received placebo; per-sample allocation not given. Collection of the samples took place on day 63 after the first injection of vaccine or placebo. The source was peripheral blood, collected in a trial of Ad26.COV2.S vaccine versus placebo. The source of these receptors is a person between 18 and 65 years old who received the Ad26.COV2.S COVID-19 vaccine or a placebo.

This rearrangement joins TRBV2 to TRBJ2-1; possibly TRBD1 for D (6 bases). The CDR3 runs to 17 residues. V was cut by 6 bases and J by 4 bases, with 22 bases left in between. Germline CDR1 SNHLY, CDR2 FYNNEI. CDR3 region: CASRGAYGTYLYNEQFF. The DNA for the CDR3 is TGTGCCAGCAGGGGAGCGTACGGGACATACCTATACAATGAGCAGTTCTTC.

The gene calls are TRBV7-9 and TRBJ2-7; D unclear. This CDR3 has 18 residues. Germline lookup yields CDR1 SEHNR and CDR2 FQNEAQ (reference sequence). The V end was cut by 1 base, the J end by 6 bases, with 25 bases between. The CDR3 nucleotides read TGTGCCAGCAGCTTAGGTCGTCCCGCCGACGTCCAACTCGGCGAGCAGTACTTC. Translating it yields CASSLGRPADVQLGEQYF.

This clone was counted once. V usage is TRBV7-3 and J usage is TRBJ2-1; 10 bases agree with TRBD2. Germline lookup yields CDR1 SGHTA and CDR2 FQGTGA. The trim removed 5 bases at V and 9 bases at J, leaving 7 bases unmatched. The CDR3 totals 14 residues. Written as DNA, the CDR3 is TGTGCCAGCAGCCCGTGGACTAGCGGAACTGAGCAGTTCTTC. It codes for CASSPWTSGTEQFF.

This clone was seen a few times. The chain combines TRBV27 with TRBJ1-5; D unclear. The CDR3 runs to 13 residues. In germline, CDR1 is MNHEY, CDR2 SMNVEV (reference sequence). Trimming cost V 2 bases and J 4 bases, with 6 bases left between them. This CDR3 reads CASSLQPNQPQHF. As DNA, the CDR3 is TGTGCCAGCAGTTTACAGCCAAATCAGCCCCAGCATTTT.

This chain connects TRBV20-1 to TRBJ2-4; 9 bases line up with TRBD1. Germline-derived CDR1 and CDR2 are DFQATT and SNEGSKA (reference sequence). The CDR3 covers 16 residues. The trim removed 3 bases at V and 2 bases at J, leaving 8 bases unmatched. CDR3 residues: CSASPGQGRPKNIQYF. CDR3 nucleotide sequence: TGCAGTGCTAGTCCCGGACAGGGGAGGCCCAAAAACATTCAGTACTTC.

On this clone itself: Other nucleotide sequences in the sample specify the same CDR3. The gene calls are TRBV7-3 and TRBJ2-2, with unresolved D. Between the trimmed V and J ends, which lost 3 bases and 5 bases, there was a span of 7 bases. The CDR3 length is 13 residues. The germline V gene has CDR1 SGHTA and CDR2 FQGTGA. The CDR3 DNA is TGTGCCAGCAGCTTTGGTGGGACCGGGGAGCTGTTTTTT. It codes for CASSFGGTGELFF.

The chain is built from TRBV5-1 and TRBJ1-4; no clear D gene. The CDR3 runs 19 residues. The germline V and J ends were trimmed by 0 bases and 0 bases, with 18 bases remaining between them. Per the germline V gene, CDR1 is SGHRS and CDR2 is YFSETQ. This CDR3 reads CASSLGVFFPPPTNEKLFF. The CDR3 DNA follows: TGCGCCAGCAGCTTGGGGGTTTTCTTCCCCCCCCCAACTAATGAAAAACTGTTTTTT.

The chain has TRBV7-6 and TRBJ2-1; a possible D gene is TRBD1 (6 bases). V was shortened by 4 bases and J by 8 bases, with 21 bases between the two germline ends. Germline V CDR1 and CDR2: SGHVS, FNYEAQ. The CDR3 runs 16 residues. The CDR3 loop reads CASSSGGDGTFDEQFF. CDR3 coding DNA: TGTGCCAGCAGCTCGGGTGGTGACGGGACATTCGATGAGCAGTTCTTC.

The chain uses TRBV3-1 (or the pseudogene TRBV3-2) and TRBJ2-7; D might be TRBD2 (6 bases). V lost 5 bases and J lost 4, with 6 bases in between. The CDR3 extends over 11 amino acids. CDR1 LGHDT and CDR2 YNNKEL come from the germline V gene (reference sequence). The CDR3 here is CASSGGYEQYF. DNA of the CDR3: TGTGCCAGCAGCGGGGGGTACGAGCAGTACTTC.

This chain links TRBV19 with TRBJ1-4, with D possibly matching TRBD1 (6 bases). The V and J ends lost 11 bases and 7 bases respectively, with 11 bases between them. Germline-derived CDR1 and CDR2 are LNHDA and SQIVND (reference sequence). The CDR3 loop spans 11 amino acids. In nucleotides, the CDR3 is TGTGCCGGACGCAGGGGTGAAAAACTGTTTTTT. Residues: CAGRRGEKLFF.

This chain uses TRBV19 with TRBJ2-5, with 7 bases identical to TRBD1. The CDR3 length is 13 residues. Germline V gene data show CDR1 as LNHDA and CDR2 as SQIVND (reference sequence). V gave up 5 bases and J gave up 4 bases; unmatched junction bases: 4. The CDR3 spells CASSSYRGETQYF. The CDR3 nucleotides are TGTGCCAGTAGTTCTTACAGGGGAGAGACCCAGTACTTC.

V and J are TRBV10-3 and TRBJ1-5; D remains ambiguous. The CDR3 is made up of 13 amino acids. Per the germline V gene, CDR1 is ENHRY and CDR2 is SYGVKD. V dropped 10 bases and J dropped 1 base, with 11 bases sitting between them. The CDR3 nucleotides are TGTGCCACTGGTTTTCAGAGCAATCAGCCCCAGCATTTT. Its translation: CATGFQSNQPQHF.

For the CDR3, the DNA is TGTGCCAGCATCCCCGGACAGGGGGTCGGTGGCTACACCTTC. Residues: CASIPGQGVGGYTF. The rearrangement uses TRBV5-6 and TRBJ1-2, with 10 bases lining up with TRBD1. Germline V lookup: CDR1 SGHDT, CDR2 YYEEEE. This CDR3 is 14 amino acids long. J lost 7 bases, V lost 6 bases, and 9 bases had no gene match. Full variable domain (outside the CDR3, taken from reference TRBV5-6 and TRBJ1-2): DAGVTQSPTHLIKTRGQQVTLRCSPKSGHDTVSWYQQALGQGPQFIFQYYEEEERQRGNFPDRFSGHQFPNYSSELNVNALLLGDSALYLCASIPGQGVGGYTFGSGTRLTVV.

Notes on this clone: Other DNA sequences in the same sample also yield this CDR3. The CDR3 loop is CASSLGQIYGYTF. The CDR3 DNA reads TGTGCCAGCAGTTTAGGACAGATCTATGGCTACACCTTC. This rearrangement joins TRBV28 to TRBJ1-2; a weak D match, TRBD1 (6 bases). Deletions cut 2 bases from V and 4 bases from J, with 8 bases between. Germline assignment: CDR1 MDHEN and CDR2 SYDVKM. CDR3 length: 13 residues.

This chain connects TRBV29-1 to TRBJ1-1, with D unresolved. Germline V lookup: CDR1 SQVTM, CDR2 ANQGSEA. This CDR3 comprises 14 residues. V gave up 3 bases and J gave up 1 base, with 12 bases separating them. The CDR3 nucleotides are TGCAGCGTTGAGGCGGCAAAAGCGAACACTGAAGCTTTCTTT. Protein product: CSVEAAKANTEAFF.

This clone was seen once. The rearrangement uses TRBV18 and TRBJ1-5; TRBD1 is a possible D gene (5 bases). The CDR3 sequence is 16 residues long. Germline loops: CDR1 KGHSH, CDR2 LQKENI. V dropped 2 bases and J dropped 6 bases, with 17 bases sitting between them. CDR3 amino acids: CASSPGPPGRGQPQHF. CDR3 coding DNA: TGTGCCAGCTCACCAGGACCACCAGGAAGGGGTCAGCCCCAGCATTTT.

This clone turned up a few times. This chain joins TRBV2 and TRBJ2-1; 7 bases match TRBD1. CDR1 and CDR2 (germline): SNHLY, FYNNEI. The CDR3 runs 13 residues. J lost 10 bases, V lost 5 bases, and 8 bases had no gene match. CDR3: CASSPTGLGEQFF. The CDR3 DNA reads as TGTGCCAGCAGTCCGACAGGGCTGGGAGAGCAGTTCTTC.

The chain joins TRBV14 to TRBJ2-1; D possibly uses TRBD1 or TRBD2 (5 bases each). Germline CDR1 and CDR2: SGHDN and FVKESK. V was clipped by 4 bases and J by 7 bases, with 17 bases between them. This CDR3 comprises 15 residues. CDR3: CASSRPTRGVNEQFF. The CDR3 region has the DNA TGTGCCAGCAGCCGCCCGACCAGAGGGGTTAATGAGCAGTTCTTC.

The chain is built from TRBV5-6 and TRBJ2-7; 7 nucleotides align to TRBD2. Per the germline V gene, CDR1 is SGHDT and CDR2 is YYEEEE. The junction had 5 bases not matched to a gene; V was cut back by 2 bases and J by 3 bases. CDR3 length: 14 residues. The DNA of the CDR3 is TGTGCCAGCAGCTTCCTAGCGGAGATCTACGAGCAGTACTTC. Encoded protein: CASSFLAEIYEQYF.

This clone was counted once. The V gene is TRBV11-3, the J gene TRBJ2-5, with 7 bases fitting TRBD2. The CDR3 length is 17 residues. Trimming cost V 0 bases and J 4 bases; bases outside gene matches: 11. Germline V gives CDR1 SGHNT, CDR2 YENEEA. The DNA of the CDR3 is TGTGCCAGCAGCTTAGACTCTGCGGGAGTGAGGTTAGAGACCCAGTACTTC. Amino acids: CASSLDSAGVRLETQYF.